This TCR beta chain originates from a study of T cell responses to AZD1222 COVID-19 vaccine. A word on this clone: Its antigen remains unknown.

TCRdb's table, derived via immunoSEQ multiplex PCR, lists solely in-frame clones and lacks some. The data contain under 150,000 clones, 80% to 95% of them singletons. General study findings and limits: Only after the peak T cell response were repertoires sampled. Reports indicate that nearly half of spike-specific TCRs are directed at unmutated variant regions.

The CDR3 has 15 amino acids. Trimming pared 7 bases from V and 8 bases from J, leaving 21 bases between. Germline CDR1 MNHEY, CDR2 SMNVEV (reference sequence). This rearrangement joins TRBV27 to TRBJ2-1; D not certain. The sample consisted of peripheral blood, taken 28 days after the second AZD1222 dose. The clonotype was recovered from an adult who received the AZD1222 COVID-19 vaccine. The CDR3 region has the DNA TGTGCCAGCACCCTCCGGTGGGCCCCTTTCCATGAGCAGTTCTTC. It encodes CASTLRWAPFHEQFF.